The 28 T cell receptor beta chains below come from one sample, sequenced in a study of shared clonotypes between healthy human individuals. TCRdb keeps only in-frame clones here, not all; method: immunoSEQ multiplex PCR. Among approximately 530,000 clones, more than 95% were seen once, and the ten largest hold approximately 0.06%. Source material: naive CD4+ T cells sorted from blood. Subset in this sample: CD45RA+ positively selected. Receptors were obtained from a woman aged 25 to 39 in good health.

The chain carries TRBV5-1 and TRBJ1-5; maybe TRBD1 (6 bases). The CDR3 has 15 amino acids. The V end lost 0 bases, the J end lost 4 bases, and 11 bases lay between the germline ends. Germline V CDR1 and CDR2: SGHRS, YFSETQ. CDR3 sequence: CASSLVSGANQPQHF. As DNA, the CDR3 is TGCGCCAGCAGCTTGGTTTCAGGGGCTAATCAGCCCCAGCATTTT. Looking up the rest from reference TRBV5-1 and TRBJ1-5 gives the full variable domain: KAGVTQTPRYLIKTRGQQVTLSCSPISGHRSVSWYQQTPGQGLQFLFEYFSETQRNKGNFPGRFSGRQFSNSRSEMNVSTLELGDSALYLCASSLVSGANQPQHFGDGTRLSIL.

This chain joins TRBV18 and TRBJ2-7; 7 bases are shared with TRBD2. V was clipped by 3 bases and J by 4 bases; unmatched bases: 15. The CDR3 is 17 amino acids. Germline V CDR1 and CDR2: KGHSH, LQKENI. CDR3 residues: CASSPDKLREKGYEQYF. The CDR3 coding sequence is TGTGCCAGCTCACCGGACAAATTGCGGGAGAAGGGTTACGAGCAGTACTTC.

The chain combines TRBV18 with TRBJ2-1; TRBD2 matches 14 bases. V gave up 1 base and J gave up 6 bases; unmatched junction bases: 8. Germline V gene lookup returns CDR1 KGHSH and CDR2 LQKENI. The length of the CDR3 is 18 residues. The CDR3, as DNA: TGTGCCAGCTCACCACAAGGCCCGGGACTAGCGGGAGTCAATGAGCAGTTCTTC. Translating gives CASSPQGPGLAGVNEQFF.

The V gene is TRBV5-6, the J gene TRBJ2-7; the match to TRBD2 covers 12 bases. The CDR3 is 15 residues long. From germline, CDR1 is SGHDT and CDR2 YYEEEE. J gave up 6 bases and V 4 bases, and 8 bases lay outside the gene matches. As DNA, the CDR3 is TGTGCCAGCAGCGCGACTAGCGGGAGTCTCGGCGAGCAGTACTTC. Protein: CASSATSGSLGEQYF. Combining the CDR3 with reference TRBV5-6 and TRBJ2-7 gives the whole variable domain DAGVTQSPTHLIKTRGQQVTLRCSPKSGHDTVSWYQQALGQGPQFIFQYYEEEERQRGNFPDRFSGHQFPNYSSELNVNALLLGDSALYLCASSATSGSLGEQYFGPGTRLTVT.

The CDR3 DNA reads TGTGCCAGCAGCCCCCTTGGTAGAAAGCAAGAGACCCAGTACTTC. This encodes CASSPLGRKQETQYF. V is TRBV7-9 and J is TRBJ2-5, with D unresolved. CDR3 length: 15 residues. V was trimmed by 5 bases and J by 2 bases, leaving 15 bases between them. CDR1 and CDR2 from the germline V gene are SEHNR and FQNEAQ (reference sequence).

The V call is TRBV11-2, the J call TRBJ2-2; 13 nucleotides match TRBD2. Unmatched junction bases numbered 7, after V lost 5 bases and J lost 7 bases. The CDR3 contains 16 residues. Germline loops: CDR1 SGHAT, CDR2 FQNNGV. The CDR3 loop is CASSRLAGGIGGELFF. The DNA of the CDR3 is TGTGCCAGCAGCAGACTAGCGGGAGGAATCGGCGGGGAGCTGTTTTTT.

The chain carries TRBV5-5 and TRBJ2-2; 10 bases map to TRBD1. CDR1 and CDR2 from the germline V gene are SGHKS and YYEKEE (reference sequence). The CDR3 contains 17 residues. The V and J ends lost 0 bases and 5 bases, in that order; junction bases with no gene match: 7. The CDR3 DNA is TGTGCCAGCAGCTTGGTTTTTGGGACAGGGGATACCGGGGAGCTGTTTTTT. Translated: CASSLVFGTGDTGELFF.

The chain employs TRBV5-1 and TRBJ1-1; TRBD1 is a possible D gene (5 bases). The CDR3 is 14 amino acids. Germline V lookup: CDR1 SGHRS, CDR2 YFSETQ. V shed 4 bases and J shed 1 base, with 11 bases lying between them. The CDR3 DNA reads TGCGCCAGCAGCGCCCCGGGGCGGAACACTGAAGCTTTCTTT. This gives the protein CASSAPGRNTEAFF.

This chain connects TRBV5-1 to TRBJ2-7; 13 positions match TRBD2. This CDR3 has 17 amino acids. The trim removed 0 bases at V and 2 bases at J, leaving 5 bases unmatched. Germline values: CDR1 SGHRS, CDR2 YFSETQ. The CDR3 DNA reads TGCGCCAGCAGCTTGGGGCAACTAGCGGGAGGGCCCTACGAGCAGTACTTC. This encodes CASSLGQLAGGPYEQYF.

This chain's CDR3 is CASSQTGTGTFTDTQYF. CDR3 DNA: TGCGCCAGCAGCCAAACCGGGACAGGGACTTTCACAGATACGCAGTATTTT. The V call is TRBV4-1, the J call TRBJ2-3; 9 bases map to TRBD1. The CDR3 is 17 amino acids. Germline CDR1 reads MGHRA; CDR2 reads YSYEKL. J was trimmed by 2 bases and V by 2 bases; bases with no gene match: 8.

The chain links TRBV2 to TRBJ1-2; a possible D gene is TRBD1 (5 bases). The CDR3 is made up of 13 amino acids. Germline CDR1 is SNHLY and CDR2 is FYNNEI. Trimming removed 6 bases from V and 1 base from J, with 9 bases in between. CDR3 coding DNA: TGTGCCAGCAGCAGCGACAGTAACTATGGCTACACCTTC. It codes for CASSSDSNYGYTF.

This chain links TRBV6-1 with TRBJ2-1; 8 nucleotides match TRBD2. Germline V gene data show CDR1 as MNHNS and CDR2 as SASEGT. This CDR3 is 14 amino acids long. V lost 6 bases and J lost 8; bases outside the gene matches: 9. Written as DNA, the CDR3 is TGTGCCAGCAGGGCGAACTCCGGGGGGGATGAGCAGTTCTTC. Amino acids: CASRANSGGDEQFF.

The chain uses TRBV4-1 and TRBJ2-7, with D perhaps TRBD2 (6 bases). V lost 1 base, J lost 2 bases, and 15 bases lay in between. CDR1 and CDR2 from the germline V gene are MGHRA and YSYEKL. The CDR3 has 16 amino acids. In DNA, the CDR3 is TGCGCCAGCAGCCAAGCGGGTAGCGGACCCCCCTACGAGCAGTACTTC. Translating gives CASSQAGSGPPYEQYF.

The chain carries TRBV6-5 and TRBJ2-3, with TRBD2 matching 9 bases. The J segment lost 6 bases and the V segment lost 2 bases, leaving 6 bases of the junction unmatched. The germline V gene encodes CDR1 MNHEY and CDR2 SVGAGI. The CDR3 is 15 residues long. CDR3 residues: CASSYGGGRGDTQYF. In DNA form, the CDR3 reads TGTGCCAGCAGTTACGGCGGCGGGAGGGGGGATACGCAGTATTTT.

The rearrangement links TRBV4-1 to TRBJ2-5, with 11 bases aligning to TRBD2. The end of the DNA fits TRBJ2-7 better, so the J call may be wrong. Germline CDR1 MGHRA, CDR2 YSYEKL. The CDR3 consists of 16 residues. The CDR3 sequence is CASSQGLLAGAYEQYF. The CDR3 nucleotides are TGCGCCAGCAGCCAAGGTTTACTAGCGGGAGCCTACGAGCAGTACTTC.

This chain links TRBV28 with TRBJ1-4, with 8 bases aligning to TRBD1. CDR1 is MDHEN, CDR2 SYDVKM, per germline. The CDR3 covers 15 residues. J lost 7 bases, V lost 3 bases, and 7 bases had no gene match. CDR3 sequence: CASSLPGTGSEKLFF. CDR3 DNA: TGTGCCAGCAGTTTGCCCGGGACAGGTTCTGAAAAACTGTTTTTT. Based on the CDR3 plus reference TRBV28 and TRBJ1-4, the full variable domain is DVKVTQSSRYLVKRTGEKVFLECVQDMDHENMFWYRQDPGLGLRLIYFSYDVKMKEKGDIPEGYSVSREKKERFSLILESASTNQTSMYLCASSLPGTGSEKLFFGSGTQLSVL.

The V call is TRBV29-1, the J call TRBJ2-3, with 8 bases fitting TRBD2. V lost 5 bases, J lost 5 bases, and 18 bases stayed unmatched. CDR1 and CDR2 (germline): SQVTM, ANQGSEA. This CDR3 comprises 17 residues. CDR3 coding DNA: TGCAGCGTTTCCCAACTGCCTCCCTCAGCGGGAGTAGATACGCAGTATTTT. Encoded protein: CSVSQLPPSAGVDTQYF.

The J gene is TRBJ2-7, the V gene TRBV10-3, with 7 bases matching TRBD1. V dropped 11 bases and J dropped 2; count of bases not matched to a gene: 6. The CDR3 runs to 12 residues. The germline V gene encodes CDR1 ENHRY and CDR2 SYGVKD. DNA of the CDR3: TGTGCCGTACAGGGGTCCACCTACGAGCAGTACTTC. Protein: CAVQGSTYEQYF.

The chain links TRBV28 to TRBJ2-2; no clear D gene. The CDR3 has 13 residues. V lost 2 bases to trimming and J lost 5 bases, with 6 bases between them. CDR1 and CDR2 (germline): MDHEN, SYDVKM. This CDR3 reads CASSLLQTGELFF. CDR3 bases: TGTGCCAGCAGTTTACTCCAAACCGGGGAGCTGTTTTTT.

The chain recombines TRBV18 with TRBJ1-1; 9 nucleotides agree with TRBD1. The CDR3 consists of 13 residues. The ends lost 6 bases at V and 4 bases at J; junction bases unmatched: 3. The germline V gene has CDR1 KGHSH and CDR2 LQKENI. As DNA, the CDR3 is TGTGCCAGCTCGCGGACAGGGGTCACTGAAGCTTTCTTT. Its translation is CASSRTGVTEAFF.

CDR3 region: CASSSAGADSYEQYF. Written as DNA, the CDR3 is TGTGCCAGCAGTTCCGCTGGGGCAGACTCCTACGAGCAGTACTTC. The J gene is TRBJ2-7, the V gene TRBV27; TRBD1 might be the D (5 bases). Germline CDR1 is MNHEY and CDR2 is SMNVEV (reference sequence). V was shortened by 4 bases and J by 0 bases, with 13 bases between the two germline ends. The CDR3 runs 15 residues.

The chain couples TRBV9 to TRBJ1-1; D unclear. This CDR3 contains 11 residues. V gave up 6 bases and J gave up 1 base, with 4 bases separating them. The germline V gene has CDR1 SGDLS and CDR2 YYNGEE. CDR3 nucleotides: TGTGCCAGCACCCAGAACACTGAAGCTTTCTTT. Encoded protein: CASTQNTEAFF.

The gene calls are TRBV5-1 and TRBJ2-7, with 7 bases lining up with TRBD2. The V gene end was trimmed by 4 bases and the J gene end by 1 base; junction bases not matched to a gene: 11. Germline loops: CDR1 SGHRS, CDR2 YFSETQ. The CDR3 loop spans 16 amino acids. This chain's CDR3 is CASSITPGLRSYEQYF. The CDR3 DNA sequence: TGCGCCAGCAGCATTACCCCGGGACTACGATCCTACGAGCAGTACTTC.

This clone has a single count. The CDR3 DNA sequence: TGTGCCAGCAGCCAAGAGGGGACCGTGACCTACGAGCAGTACTTC. Amino acids: CASSQEGTVTYEQYF. The J gene is TRBJ2-7, the V gene TRBV4-2, with D perhaps given as TRBD1 or TRBD2 (5 bases each). The V and J ends lost 0 bases and 2 bases respectively, with 11 bases between them. The length of the CDR3 is 15 residues. The germline CDR1 and CDR2 sequences are LGHNA and YNFKEQ.

Concerning this clone itself: In the same sample, other DNA sequences code for this CDR3. The chain recombines TRBV6-5 with TRBJ2-6; no clear D. This CDR3 is 15 amino acids long. The V and J ends lost 0 bases and 1 base respectively, with 4 bases between them. CDR1 MNHEY and CDR2 SVGAGI come from the germline V gene. The CDR3 sequence is CASSYSGSGANVLTF. DNA of the CDR3: TGTGCCAGCAGTTACTCGGGGTCTGGGGCCAACGTCCTGACTTTC.

This clone occurred once. This chain links TRBV5-6 with TRBJ2-5; TRBD2 agrees at 7 bases. V shed 3 bases, J shed 9 bases, and the junction held 8 bases outside the gene matches. Germline V gives CDR1 SGHDT, CDR2 YYEEEE. This CDR3 contains 13 residues. CDR3 in DNA: TGTGCCAGCAGCTCCTCCCTGGGAGGGGCCCAGTACTTC. Protein: CASSSSLGGAQYF.

This chain links TRBV27 with TRBJ2-3; TRBD1 matches at 7 bases. Germline assignment: CDR1 MNHEY and CDR2 SMNVEV (reference sequence). The CDR3 runs to 17 residues. The V segment lost 6 bases and the J segment 5 bases; nucleotides outside the gene matches: 17. The CDR3: CASRLSRQGGMKDTQYF. CDR3 DNA sequence: TGTGCCAGCAGGCTCTCCCGACAGGGTGGAATGAAAGATACGCAGTATTTT.

V and J are TRBV28 and TRBJ1-2, with 9 bases that match TRBD1. The junction had 9 bases not matched to a gene; V was cut back by 5 bases and J by 5 bases. Germline CDR1 MDHEN, CDR2 SYDVKM. This CDR3 is built from 15 residues. DNA for the CDR3: TGTGCCAGCAGTACCGGGACAGGGATTATTTATGGCTACACCTTC. This encodes CASSTGTGIIYGYTF.